This entry concerns a single T cell receptor beta chain. The antigen is not known. Amplified regions were TCR beta CDR3 sequences from RNA transcripts. When the TCR CDR3 underwent first-round RT-PCR, the HTBI primer set was used. TCRdb passed the multiplex PCR reads through MiXCR, listing each CDR3 protein once. Among some 770,000 distinct CDR3 sequences listed, around 15% were seen once. V was pared by 1 base and J by 12 bases, with 12 bases between. The CDR3 has 13 amino acids. Germline loops: CDR1 SGHAT, CDR2 FQDESV (reference sequence). This specimen comes from a study of T cells in Graves' hyperthyroidism and ophthalmopathy. General study points: The blood repertoire included most of the expanded thyroid clonotypes above 0.001.

This sequence joins TRBV11-1 and TRBJ2-2; D is possibly TRBD1 or TRBD2 (5 bases each). The sequence came from a man aged 18-30 years with Graves' hyperthyroidism. The sequencing sample was made of blood. CDR3 sequence reads: CASSLERTGQLFF. Written as DNA, the CDR3 is TGTGCCAGCAGCTTAGAAAGAACGGGACAGCTGTTTTTT.